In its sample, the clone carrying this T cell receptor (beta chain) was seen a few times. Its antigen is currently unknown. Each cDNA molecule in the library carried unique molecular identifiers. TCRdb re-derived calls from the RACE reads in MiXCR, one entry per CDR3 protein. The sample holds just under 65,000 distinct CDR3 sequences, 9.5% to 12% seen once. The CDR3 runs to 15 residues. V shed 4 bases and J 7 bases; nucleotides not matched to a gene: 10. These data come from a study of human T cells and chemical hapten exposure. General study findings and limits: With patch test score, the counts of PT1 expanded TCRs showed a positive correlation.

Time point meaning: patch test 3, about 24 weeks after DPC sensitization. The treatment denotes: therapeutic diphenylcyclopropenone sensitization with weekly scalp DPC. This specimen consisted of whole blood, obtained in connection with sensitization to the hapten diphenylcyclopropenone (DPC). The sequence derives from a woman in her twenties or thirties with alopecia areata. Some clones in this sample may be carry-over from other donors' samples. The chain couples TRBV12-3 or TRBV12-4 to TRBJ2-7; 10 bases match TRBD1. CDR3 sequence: CASSYGTGEAGEQYF. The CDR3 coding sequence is TGTGCCAGCAGTTACGGGACAGGGGAAGCGGGAGAGCAGTACTTC.